Presented here are 3 T cell receptor beta chains from one specimen sequenced in a study of blood T cell repertoires in COVID-19. This table comes from immunoSEQ multiplex PCR, and its TCRdb copy is limited to in-frame clones, with some not included. Of roughly 220,000 clones listed, about 80% are singletons. Source material: PBMCs or T cells enriched from blood (not recorded which). These receptors were obtained from a man in his forties or fifties who had recovered from COVID-19.

The J gene is TRBJ2-2, the V gene TRBV19; D is unresolved. The CDR3 covers 15 residues. From germline, CDR1 is LNHDA and CDR2 SQIVND (reference sequence). Trimming removed 2 bases at V and 0 bases at J, with 7 bases between. The CDR3 nucleotides are TGTGCCAGTAGTATAAGTCGCGCGAACACCGGGGAGCTGTTTTTT. Its translation is CASSISRANTGELFF.

The chain carries TRBV7-9 and TRBJ1-5, with 7 bases matching TRBD1. This CDR3 is built from 13 residues. From germline, CDR1 is SEHNR and CDR2 FQNEAQ (reference sequence). The trim removed 8 bases at V and 5 bases at J, leaving 6 bases unmatched. The CDR3 DNA is TGTGCCAGCGCCCGAACAGGGGATCAGCCCCAGCATTTT. It encodes CASARTGDQPQHF.

CDR3: CASERGGQNIQYF. CDR3 coding DNA: TGTGCCAGCGAGCGGGGGGGCCAAAACATTCAGTACTTC. The V and J genes are TRBV6-5 and TRBJ2-4; TRBD2 agrees at 10 bases. The CDR3 totals 13 residues. Per germline, CDR1 MNHEY and CDR2 SVGAGI. V trimming: 8 bases; J trimming: 5 bases; junction bases outside the gene matches: 3.